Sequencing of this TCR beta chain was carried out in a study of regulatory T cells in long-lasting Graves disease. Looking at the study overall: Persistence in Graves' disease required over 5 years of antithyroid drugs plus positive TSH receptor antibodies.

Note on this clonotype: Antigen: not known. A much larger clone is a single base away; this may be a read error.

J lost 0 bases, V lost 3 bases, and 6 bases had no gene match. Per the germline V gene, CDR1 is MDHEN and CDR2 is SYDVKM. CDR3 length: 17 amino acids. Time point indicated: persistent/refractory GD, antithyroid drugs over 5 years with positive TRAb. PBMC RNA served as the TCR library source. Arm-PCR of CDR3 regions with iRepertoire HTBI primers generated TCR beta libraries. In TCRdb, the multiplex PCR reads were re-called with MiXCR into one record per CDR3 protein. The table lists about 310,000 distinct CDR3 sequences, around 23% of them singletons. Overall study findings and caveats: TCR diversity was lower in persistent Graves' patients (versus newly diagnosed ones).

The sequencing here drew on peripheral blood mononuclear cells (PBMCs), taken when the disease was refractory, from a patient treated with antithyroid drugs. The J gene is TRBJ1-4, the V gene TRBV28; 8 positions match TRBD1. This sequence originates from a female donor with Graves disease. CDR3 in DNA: TGTGCCAGCAGTTTGACAGGGGACCTGGCAACTAATGAAAAACTGTTTTTT. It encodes CASSLTGDLATNEKLFF.